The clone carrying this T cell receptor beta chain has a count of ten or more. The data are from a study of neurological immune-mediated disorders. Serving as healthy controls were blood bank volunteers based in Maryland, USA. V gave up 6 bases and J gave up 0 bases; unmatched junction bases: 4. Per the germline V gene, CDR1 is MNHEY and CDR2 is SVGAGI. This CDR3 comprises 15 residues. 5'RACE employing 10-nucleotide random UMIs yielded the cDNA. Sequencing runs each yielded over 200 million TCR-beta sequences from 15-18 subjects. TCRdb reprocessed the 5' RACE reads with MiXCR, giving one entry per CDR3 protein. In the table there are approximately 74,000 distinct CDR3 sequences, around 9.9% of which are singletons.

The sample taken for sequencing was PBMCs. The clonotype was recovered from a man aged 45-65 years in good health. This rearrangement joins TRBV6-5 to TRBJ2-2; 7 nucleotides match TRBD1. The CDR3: CASSTGATNTGELFF. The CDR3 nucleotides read TGTGCCAGCAGCACAGGGGCGACGAACACCGGGGAGCTGTTTTTT.